This T cell receptor beta chain was captured in a study of shared clonotypes between healthy human individuals. Splitting of each subset's genomic DNA was done evenly across several immunoSEQ plates. Under the authors' procedure: For the immunoSEQ data, sequences were junction-only without quality scores, so filtering differed. Method: immunoSEQ multiplex PCR; TCRdb's copy keeps in-frame clones and lacks some. V and J calls and clone size are given by that table; D and trimming were obtained from the DNA. The sample holds hundreds of thousands of clones, roughly 95% seen once. Terminally differentiated effector memory CD45RA+ cells were excluded by CCR7 positive selection of CD45RO-negative cells. Germline CDR1 is SGHDN and CDR2 is FVKESK. The CDR3 covers 15 residues. Trimming left V 1 base short and J 3 bases short, with 13 bases between. Study results and limitations: Naive subsets generally exceeded memory subsets in estimated richness.

Comment on this clone: The antigen is unknown.

V gene TRBV14 combines with J gene TRBJ2-7; D remains ambiguous. This TCR derives from a woman younger than 45 in good health. The sample comprised naive CD8+ T cells sorted from blood. CDR3 sequence: CASSQGHPSYYEQYF. CDR3 nucleotide sequence: TGTGCCAGCAGCCAAGGCCACCCCTCCTACTACGAGCAGTACTTC.